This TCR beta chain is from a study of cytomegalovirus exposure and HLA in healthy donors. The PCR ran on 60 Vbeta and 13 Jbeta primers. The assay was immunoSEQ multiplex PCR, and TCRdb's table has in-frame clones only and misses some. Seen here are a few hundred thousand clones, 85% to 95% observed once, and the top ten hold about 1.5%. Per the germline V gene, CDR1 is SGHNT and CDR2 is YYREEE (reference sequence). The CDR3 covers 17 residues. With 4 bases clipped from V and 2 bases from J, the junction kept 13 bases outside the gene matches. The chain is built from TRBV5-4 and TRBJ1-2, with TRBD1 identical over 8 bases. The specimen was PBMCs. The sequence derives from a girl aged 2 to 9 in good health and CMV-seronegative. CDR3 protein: CASSHSQGAKMNYGYTF. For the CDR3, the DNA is TGTGCCAGCAGCCACAGCCAGGGGGCAAAAATGAACTATGGCTACACCTTC.